The 5 T cell receptor beta chains in this list originate from one sample, sequenced in a study of blood T cell repertoires in COVID-19. Generated by immunoSEQ multiplex PCR, the TCRdb table keeps only in-frame clones and is missing some. The data contain roughly 100,000 clones, 84% of them singletons. The sequencing input was peripheral blood. These receptors all stem from a man between 60 and 75 years old with acute or convalescent COVID-19.

This chain joins TRBV5-5 and TRBJ1-4; D remains ambiguous. Trimming shortened V by 0 bases and J by 8 bases, and 11 bases separated the two germline ends. Germline CDR1 and CDR2: SGHKS and YYEKEE (reference sequence). The CDR3 has 14 amino acids. The CDR3 protein is CASSLVGSREKLFF. The DNA of the CDR3 is TGTGCCAGCAGCTTGGTAGGTTCGAGGGAAAAACTGTTTTTT.

The chain carries TRBV5-8 and TRBJ1-3, with D unresolved. The CDR3 has 15 residues. CDR1 is SGHTS, CDR2 YDEGEE, per germline. Trimming removed 0 bases at V and 2 bases at J, with 9 bases between. The CDR3 bases are TGTGCCAGCAGCTTGGGGCAGAACGCTGGAAACACCATATATTTT. It translates to CASSLGQNAGNTIYF.

The chain recombines TRBV5-1 with TRBJ1-1, with 7 nucleotides matching TRBD1. The CDR3 sequence is 14 residues long. The germline CDR1 and CDR2 sequences are SGHRS and YFSETQ. The ends lost 0 bases at V and 3 bases at J; junction bases unmatched: 2. The DNA of the CDR3 is TGCGCCAGCAGCTTGGAACAGGGGTACACTGAAGCTTTCTTT. This sequence encodes CASSLEQGYTEAFF. Complete variable domain (other parts from reference TRBV5-1 and TRBJ1-1): KAGVTQTPRYLIKTRGQQVTLSCSPISGHRSVSWYQQTPGQGLQFLFEYFSETQRNKGNFPGRFSGRQFSNSRSEMNVSTLELGDSALYLCASSLEQGYTEAFFGQGTRLTVV.

The chain joins TRBV28 to TRBJ2-7, with TRBD1 identical over 10 bases. This CDR3 comprises 16 residues. The junction had 7 bases not matched to a gene; V was cut back by 3 bases and J by 2 bases. Germline CDR1 reads MDHEN; CDR2 reads SYDVKM. CDR3 bases: TGTGCCAGCAGTTTGAGTATCGGGACAGGGGCCTACGAGCAGTACGTC. Translated: CASSLSIGTGAYEQYV.

The genes are TRBV28 and TRBJ2-5; D is perhaps TRBD2 (5 bases). The ends were cut back, 5 bases at V and 7 bases at J, with 17 bases in the middle. The CDR3 loop spans 14 amino acids. CDR1 is MDHEN, CDR2 SYDVKM, per germline. The CDR3 bases are TGTGCCAGCAGTGGCCCTACTAGGGTCGGGACCCAGTACTTC. Protein product: CASSGPTRVGTQYF. The full variable domain, with the rest looked up from reference TRBV28 and TRBJ2-5, is DVKVTQSSRYLVKRTGEKVFLECVQDMDHENMFWYRQDPGLGLRLIYFSYDVKMKEKGDIPEGYSVSREKKERFSLILESASTNQTSMYLCASSGPTRVGTQYFGPGTRLLVL.